This paragraph covers one T cell receptor (beta chain) sequence. In the original workflow: Reference gene primer amplification yielded estimated nucleated cell counts. TCRdb's copy holds only in-frame clones and misses some; the assay was immunoSEQ multiplex PCR. Clone size and V and J calls were adopted from that table, with D and trimming inferred from the DNA. The sample has a few hundred thousand clones, around 85% seen once. This specimen comes from a study of blood T cell repertoires in COVID-19. Study overall: The origin of the acute and convalescent COVID-19 samples was the United States, Italy and Spain.

Recovered Cohort 3 donors showed two negative PCRs, clearance, or symptom resolution. The sequence derives from a middle-aged man who had recovered from COVID-19. Sequenced: PBMCs or T cells enriched from blood (not recorded which).

The CDR3 sequence: CASTSGGFRNQPQHF. The DNA of the CDR3 is TGTGCCAGCACCTCTGGGGGGTTCCGGAATCAGCCCCAGCATTTT. The chain carries TRBV28 and TRBJ1-5, with TRBD1 as a possible D gene (5 bases). CDR3 length equals 15 residues. The germline V gene has CDR1 MDHEN and CDR2 SYDVKM. V lost 7 bases to trimming and J lost 4 bases, with 17 bases between them.